This T cell receptor (beta chain) derives from a study of blood T cell repertoires in COVID-19. Study-wide background: Material from acute and convalescent COVID-19 was sourced from the United States, Italy and Spain. In each case, the material was cDNA or gDNA derived from T cells, B-cell-depleted T cells, or PBMCs.

TCRdb's copy holds only in-frame clones and misses some; the assay was immunoSEQ multiplex PCR. The table has a few hundred thousand clones, approximately 88% seen once. Germline CDR1 reads KGHDR; CDR2 reads SFDVKD. Trimming took 4 bases from V and 8 from J; bases not matched to a gene: 8. This CDR3 is 15 amino acids long. The origin of this receptor is a woman aged 50 to 65 with COVID-19, enrolled during active disease. This sequence joins TRBV24-1 and TRBJ1-4, with 8 bases matching TRBD1. The sample consisted of peripheral blood. The CDR3: CATSDPRQGNEKLFF. Written as DNA, the CDR3 is TGTGCCACCAGTGACCCGAGACAGGGGAACGAAAAACTGTTTTTT.